This T cell receptor beta chain was observed in a study of Ad26.COV2.S vaccination and SARS-CoV-2 variants. Study summary: The donor was enrolled in the Ad26.COV2.S arm of the COV1001 trial. Ad26.COV2.S shots went into the muscle once or twice, 56 days apart. Overall study results and limits: In vaccinated individuals, spike-specific CD8+ and CD4+ T cell responses reportedly displayed substantial breadth.

Measured with immunoSEQ multiplex PCR; TCRdb has only the in-frame clones, and not every one. The sample contains some 480,000 clones, 87% of which appear only once. Trimming took 4 bases from V and 3 from J, leaving 9 bases between them. Germline lookup yields CDR1 MDHEN and CDR2 SYDVKM. The CDR3 length is 13 residues. Stated treatment: about 20 received Ad26.COV2.S at low or high dose, single or two shots; 5 received placebo; per-sample allocation not given. At day 63 after the first vaccine or placebo injection, samples were drawn. The donor's status was that of an adult aged 18-55 years in Boston. Of note for this clone: Its antigen is unknown.

The genes are TRBV28 and TRBJ1-2; unclear D gene. The sequenced sample was peripheral blood, obtained in a trial of Ad26.COV2.S vaccine versus placebo. This TCR came from a person between 18 and 60 years old who received the Ad26.COV2.S COVID-19 vaccine or a placebo. The CDR3 bases are TGTGCCAGCAGTTCCGTATATGACTATGGCTACACCTTC. Its translation: CASSSVYDYGYTF.